The present entry profiles one TCR beta chain with its context. The antigen this receptor binds is unknown. No base quality values were provided; no much bigger clone lies one nucleotide off. The data were obtained in a study of identical twins listed by TCRdb under 2016. The study in broad terms: The study deep-sequenced TCR alpha and beta repertoires from monozygotic twins, unrelated adults of various ages and cord blood to test whether fetal clonotypes persist. To rule out contamination, the twin experiments were replicated at different times with different library preparation protocols. Here is what the overall study found, with its caveats: In monozygotic twins, recombination models systematically underestimated out-of-frame TCR alpha sharing, but the models matched the sharing seen between unrelated individuals. Excess twin sharing in beta out-of-frame sequences was weaker because fewer shared sequences lowered the signal-to-noise ratio. Out-of-frame TCR alpha sequences shared between twins showed an excess of low generation-probability sequences compared with coincidental sharing between unrelated individuals. Zero-insertion analyses could be partly confounded by invariant T cells such as MAIT and iNKT, though diverse VJ usage argued against such confounding for most clonotypes. Abundant cord blood beta clonotypes had fewer insertions, young adult naive repertoires showed a similar but weaker trend, and memory repertoires showed no such trend. Because the same donors could not be followed over many years, conclusions were based on cross-sectional statistical analysis.

Only healthy Caucasian donors were included. The twin cohort consisted of three pairs of female monozygotic twins, all aged roughly 18 to 30 years. Peripheral blood mononuclear cells were the source from which RNA for the TCR libraries was isolated. From a lookup of the germline V gene (reference sequence), CDR1 and CDR2 are LGHDT and YNNKEL. V has 1 base trimmed and J has 2 bases trimmed; junction bases matching no gene number 5. Inclusive of the bounding cysteine and phenylalanine, the CDR3 is 17 residues long. Of the read, only the CDR3 DNA is kept; its 51 bases are in frame from base 1. The library was obtained by 5' RACE. Sequenced using an Illumina HiSeq 2000. Template switching introduced a universal primer binding site; the final cDNA contained a unique molecular identifier, enabling accurate counting of TCR cDNA molecules. First-strand cDNA for TCR alpha and beta chains was synthesized from specific primers in the conserved constant-segment region. To control for contamination, every cDNA library was double barcoded, receiving both a SMART-Mk sample barcode and Illumina barcodes. TruSeq adapter sequences and Illumina sample barcodes were added in two successive PCR steps. The Illumina HiSeq platform was used with custom primers to sequence TCR alpha and beta cDNA libraries. Per the source publication's procedure: Raw reads were processed with MiGEC to extract unique molecular identifiers, and MiXCR was used to determine CDR3 positions. Recombination models were inferred per individual with the repgenHMM and IGoR tools using an EM algorithm. The tcR package in R was used for shared clonotype analysis, with sharing normalized by the product of cloneset sizes. Out-of-frame nonproductive sequences were analyzed to study raw recombination free of thymic and clonal selection effects. TCRdb passed the public sequencing reads through fastp at Q25 and MiXCR, retaining productive beta sequences. Rows with one shared CDR3 protein collapse into an entry with the most common genes and DNA. TCRdb, not the authors, supplied the V and J calls. In all, the sample holds about 920,000 distinct CDR3 sequences, and 9% to 15% of those were seen once. Around 1.5% of the sample is taken by the ten largest.

The data were also submitted as part of a second study, on yellow fever vaccine responses in identical twins. The second investigation adds: According to the authors, in identical twins the way T cells responded to vaccination appeared partly convergent and partly personalized. In the study, vaccine-responding T cell clones were precisely tracked in identical twins.

The sequence is built from TRBV3-1 and TRBJ2-7, with 13 bases in between that match TRBD2. Source material: PBMCs. This clonotype was obtained from a woman aged 18-29 years in good health. The CDR3 sequence is CASSQGTSGSLAYEQYF. In nucleotide form, the sequence is TGTGCCAGCAGCCAAGGGACTAGCGGGAGCCTGGCCTACGAGCAGTACTTC.